This entry describes one T cell receptor beta chain. The TCR beta CDR3 regions underwent amplification using RNA transcripts as the source. When the TCR CDR3 underwent first-round RT-PCR, the HTBI primer set was used. One entry per CDR3 protein, called by TCRdb with MiXCR from the multiplex PCR reads. Of some 360,000 distinct CDR3 sequences listed, around 14% are singletons. This sample was taken from a study of T cells in Graves' hyperthyroidism and ophthalmopathy. Aged 18 to 65, the patients had hyperthyroidism that was newly diagnosed and had lasted under 2 months. Sequenced input: blood. The TCR comes from a woman aged 55-69 years with Graves' hyperthyroidism.

The CDR3 here is CSANSGRALNEQFF. The CDR3 coding sequence is TGCAGTGCTAATAGCGGGAGGGCCTTGAATGAGCAGTTCTTC. V and J are TRBV20-1 and TRBJ2-1; 11 positions match TRBD2. Germline loops: CDR1 DFQATT, CDR2 SNEGSKA (reference sequence). V lost 4 bases to trimming and J lost 7 bases; unmatched junction nucleotides: 6. The CDR3 contains 14 residues.